Below are 20 T cell receptor beta chains sequenced from a single sample in a study of identical twins. Using its own MiXCR run on the 5' RACE reads, TCRdb lists one record per CDR3 protein. The profile shows 200,000 to 300,000 distinct CDR3 sequences, approximately 7.3% of them singletons. These data were likewise used in another study, on yellow fever vaccine responses in identical twins.

Source material: CD8+ T cells sorted from blood. All receptors derive from a woman younger than 30 in good health.

This clonotype showed up just a few times. The CDR3 nucleotides are TGTGCCAGCAGCTTTGGGCCTAGCGGGGGGGCAGCCGACAATGAGCAGTTCTTC. It is translated as CASSFGPSGGAADNEQFF. The chain recombines TRBV13 with TRBJ2-1, with 12 positions matching TRBD2. The CDR3 is 18 amino acids. Germline-derived CDR1 and CDR2 are PRHDT and FYEKMQ (reference sequence). Losses at the gene ends were 3 bases for V and 5 bases for J; bases not matched to a gene: 11.

This clonotype was recorded a few times. The gene calls are TRBV2 and TRBJ2-7, with 8 bases lining up with TRBD2. The V gene's germline CDR1 is SNHLY and CDR2 FYNNEI. The CDR3 has 15 residues. With 1 base clipped from V and 2 bases from J, the junction kept 4 bases outside the gene matches. CDR3 in amino acids: CASSEGVAGPYEQYF. Written as DNA, the CDR3 is TGTGCCAGCAGTGAAGGGGTAGCGGGACCCTACGAGCAGTACTTC.

This clonotype was seen only a few times. V usage is TRBV28 and J usage is TRBJ2-3, with 9 bases identical to TRBD2. Germline V lookup: CDR1 MDHEN, CDR2 SYDVKM. V lost 4 bases, J lost 6 bases, and 17 bases stayed unmatched. This CDR3 has 18 amino acids. The CDR3 nucleotides read TGTGCCAGCAGTTCCATAGCGGGAGTATTGGGTGGAATCGATACGCAGTATTTT. Amino acid sequence: CASSSIAGVLGGIDTQYF. The full variable domain, rest sourced from reference TRBV28 and TRBJ2-3, is DVKVTQSSRYLVKRTGEKVFLECVQDMDHENMFWYRQDPGLGLRLIYFSYDVKMKEKGDIPEGYSVSREKKERFSLILESASTNQTSMYLCASSSIAGVLGGIDTQYFGPGTRLTVL.

The V gene is TRBV28, the J gene TRBJ2-7, with 8 positions matching TRBD2. This CDR3 spans 16 amino acids. In germline, CDR1 is MDHEN, CDR2 SYDVKM. Germline trimming cut 5 bases from V and 5 bases from J; bases unmatched to any gene: 14. The CDR3 here is CASSQNYGRARNEQYF. For the CDR3, the DNA is TGTGCCAGCAGTCAAAACTACGGGAGGGCCAGGAACGAGCAGTACTTC.

V is TRBV9 and J is TRBJ2-1, with D maybe TRBD2 (7 bases). The V gene lost 4 bases and the J gene lost 6 bases, with 17 bases spanning the gap. CDR3 length: 15 residues. Germline assignment: CDR1 SGDLS and CDR2 YYNGEE. The CDR3 DNA reads TGTGCCAGCAGCTTCGAAGGGGGGGCCGGCAATGAGCAGTTCTTC. This translates into CASSFEGGAGNEQFF. Drawing the rest from reference TRBV9 and TRBJ2-1, the complete variable domain is DSGVTQTPKHLITATGQRVTLRCSPRSGDLSVYWYQQSLDQGLQFLIQYYNGEERAKGNILERFSAQQFPDLHSELNLSSLELGDSALYFCASSFEGGAGNEQFFGPGTRLTVL.

This clonotype was seen only a few times. The rearrangement links TRBV12-3 or TRBV12-4 to TRBJ2-4; possible D gene TRBD1, 5 bases. V lost 1 base and J lost 0, with 16 bases in between. This CDR3 comprises 18 residues. The CDR3 loop reads CASSLGQQVPLAKNIQYF. Written as DNA, the CDR3 is TGTGCCAGCAGTTTAGGACAACAGGTTCCGTTAGCCAAAAACATTCAGTACTTC.

This clonotype came up many times. The chain couples TRBV20-1 to TRBJ1-3; unclear D gene. Germline CDR1 reads DFQATT; CDR2 reads SNEGSKA (reference sequence). Deletions cut 0 bases from V and 4 bases from J, with 16 bases between. CDR3 length: 16 amino acids. DNA for the CDR3: TGCAGTGCTAGAGATCGGAAGGGTCTCGGAGGAAACACCATATATTTT. It translates to CSARDRKGLGGNTIYF.

V usage is TRBV12-3 or TRBV12-4 and J usage is TRBJ1-3; D is ambiguous. The CDR3 totals 15 residues. Trimming took 7 bases from V and 0 from J, leaving 13 bases between them. The CDR3 loop reads CASTHFYDSGNTIYF. CDR3 nucleotide sequence: TGTGCCAGCACCCACTTTTATGACTCTGGAAACACCATATATTTT.

This clonotype was observed at least ten times. V and J are TRBV29-1 and TRBJ2-1; D gene unclear. The germline V gene encodes CDR1 SQVTM and CDR2 ANQGSEA. The CDR3 is 12 residues long. Trimming stripped 2 bases from V and 9 bases from J, with 11 bases between. The DNA of the CDR3 is TGCAGCGTTGAAATTGGGTTTTCTGAGCAGTTCTTC. This encodes CSVEIGFSEQFF.

This clonotype was seen ten or more times. The chain links TRBV7-9 to TRBJ1-3; TRBD1 is a possible D gene (5 bases). Deletions cut 3 bases from V and 1 base from J, with 13 bases between. The CDR3 contains 16 residues. In germline, CDR1 is SEHNR, CDR2 FQNEAQ (reference sequence). The CDR3 spells CASSFRDSKSGNTIYF. CDR3 coding DNA: TGTGCCAGCAGCTTCCGCGACAGTAAATCTGGAAACACCATATATTTT.

At least ten counts were recorded for this clonotype. The V gene is TRBV29-1, the J gene TRBJ2-1; 7 positions agree with TRBD2. The germline CDR1 and CDR2 sequences are SQVTM and ANQGSEA. This CDR3 contains 14 residues. The ends lost 0 bases at V and 12 bases at J; junction bases unmatched: 11. The CDR3 DNA reads as TGCAGCGTTGAAGATGGTCGGGAGGTTCAGAGGCAGTTCTTC. Its translation: CSVEDGREVQRQFF.

The rearrangement uses TRBV10-3 and TRBJ1-2; maybe TRBD1 (6 bases). V was trimmed by 7 bases and J by 0 bases, leaving 12 bases between them. The germline gives CDR1 ENHRY, CDR2 SYGVKD. The CDR3 is 14 amino acids. DNA of the CDR3: TGTGCCATCACCGAGGGGGGCTCTAACTATGGCTACACCTTC. Protein sequence: CAITEGGSNYGYTF.

A few counts support this clonotype. The chain uses TRBV4-1 and TRBJ2-3; unclear D gene. The CDR3 covers 14 residues. V shed 0 bases and J shed 4 bases, with 8 bases lying between them. Germline-derived CDR1 and CDR2 are MGHRA and YSYEKL. The CDR3 DNA follows: TGCGCCAGCAGCCAAGAGCCTGGACCAGATACGCAGTATTTT. This codes for CASSQEPGPDTQYF.

This clonotype was counted ten times or more. The chain joins TRBV11-2 to TRBJ2-7; 10 bases align to TRBD1. With V trimmed by 1 base and J by 3 bases, 6 bases remained unmatched. Germline CDR1 and CDR2: SGHAT and FQNNGV. The CDR3 totals 16 residues. The CDR3 sequence: CASSLGPRDRGYEQYF. DNA of the CDR3: TGTGCCAGCAGCTTAGGCCCCCGGGACAGGGGCTACGAGCAGTACTTC.

This clonotype was found many times. The chain recombines TRBV29-1 with TRBJ2-2; 8 positions agree with TRBD1. CDR1 and CDR2 (germline): SQVTM, ANQGSEA. The trim removed 7 bases at V and 6 bases at J, leaving 1 base unmatched. The CDR3 spans 11 residues. For the CDR3, the DNA is TGCAGCGGACAGGGGTCCGGGGAGCTGTTTTTT. Protein sequence: CSGQGSGELFF.

V is TRBV27 and J is TRBJ2-5; 7 nucleotides align to TRBD2. V was pared by 2 bases and J by 5 bases, with 8 bases of the junction left unmatched. The CDR3 loop spans 15 amino acids. Germline assignment: CDR1 MNHEY and CDR2 SMNVEV (reference sequence). CDR3 in amino acids: CASSLITAGAETQYF. DNA of the CDR3: TGTGCCAGCAGTTTAATTACGGCGGGAGCGGAGACCCAGTACTTC.

This clonotype was detected a few times. This rearrangement joins TRBV12-3 or TRBV12-4 to TRBJ2-1; D not resolved. CDR3 length: 12 residues. With 2 bases removed from V and 9 bases from J, the gap between germline ends came to 8 bases. The CDR3 sequence: CASSLPSAEQFF. The CDR3 bases are TGTGCCAGCAGTTTACCTTCAGCTGAGCAGTTCTTC.

The chain carries TRBV27 and TRBJ2-3; D may be TRBD2 (5 bases). V lost 6 bases and J 0 bases, leaving 13 bases between the germline ends. Germline CDR1 is MNHEY and CDR2 is SMNVEV (reference sequence). The length of the CDR3 is 15 residues. CDR3 DNA: TGTGCCAGCAGCGTTCGGGATTCTAGCACAGATACGCAGTATTTT. It is translated as CASSVRDSSTDTQYF.

This clonotype came up many times. The chain has TRBV24-1 and TRBJ2-3; D is ambiguous. The V gene lost 3 bases and the J gene lost 0 bases, with 15 bases spanning the gap. There are 17 residues in the CDR3. The germline V gene encodes CDR1 KGHDR and CDR2 SFDVKD. The CDR3 DNA reads as TGTGCCACCAGTGATACAGCAGCAGATTCTAGCACAGATACGCAGTATTTT. This encodes CATSDTAADSSTDTQYF.

This clonotype turned up a few times. The CDR3 DNA reads TGCAGCGTTGAAACGCCCAGACAGGGGTCTTCCTACGAGCAGTACTTC. This codes for CSVETPRQGSSYEQYF. The V call is TRBV29-1, the J call TRBJ2-7; 8 positions agree with TRBD1. The V segment lost 2 bases and the J segment 1 base; nucleotides outside the gene matches: 10. Germline V gene lookup returns CDR1 SQVTM and CDR2 ANQGSEA. The CDR3 has 16 residues.